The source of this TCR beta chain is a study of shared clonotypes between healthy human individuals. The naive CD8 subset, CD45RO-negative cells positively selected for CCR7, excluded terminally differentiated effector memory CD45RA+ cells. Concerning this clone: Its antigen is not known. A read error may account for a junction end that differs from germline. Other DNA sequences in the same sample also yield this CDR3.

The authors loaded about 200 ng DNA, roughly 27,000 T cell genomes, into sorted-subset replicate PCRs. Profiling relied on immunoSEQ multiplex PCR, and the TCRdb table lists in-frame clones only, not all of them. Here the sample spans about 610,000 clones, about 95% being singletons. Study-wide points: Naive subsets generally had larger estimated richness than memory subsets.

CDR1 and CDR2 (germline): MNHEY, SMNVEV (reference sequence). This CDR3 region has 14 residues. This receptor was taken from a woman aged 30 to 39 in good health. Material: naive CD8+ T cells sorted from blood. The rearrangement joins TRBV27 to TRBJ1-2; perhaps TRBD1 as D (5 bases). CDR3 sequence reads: CASSLIGAGGGYTF. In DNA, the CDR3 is TGTGCCAGTAGTTTGATCGGGGCGGGAGGTGGCTACACCTTC.